This TCR beta chain was sequenced during a study of blood T cell repertoires in COVID-19. Methods used by the authors: Estimated nucleated cell counts came from reference gene primer amplification. Assay used: immunoSEQ multiplex PCR; TCRdb lists only in-frame clones, some missing. The D gene and trimming were derived from the DNA, and the V and J assignments and clone size from that table. The repertoire consists of tens of thousands of clones, with over 90% occurring once and the leading ten covering 4.5% to 6.5%. The J segment lost 5 bases and the V segment lost 4 bases, leaving 5 bases of the junction unmatched. Germline V gene lookup returns CDR1 ENHRY and CDR2 SYGVKD. The CDR3 contains 14 residues. Only a few counts were recorded for this clone.

The receptor comes from a human donor in a cohort sampled during active COVID-19. This chain connects TRBV10-3 to TRBJ1-5; 7 bases are a match to TRBD1. Sequencing was done on a sample of peripheral blood. The CDR3 loop is CAISGGTAHQPQHF. In nucleotides, the CDR3 is TGTGCCATCAGTGGAGGGACAGCCCATCAGCCCCAGCATTTT.